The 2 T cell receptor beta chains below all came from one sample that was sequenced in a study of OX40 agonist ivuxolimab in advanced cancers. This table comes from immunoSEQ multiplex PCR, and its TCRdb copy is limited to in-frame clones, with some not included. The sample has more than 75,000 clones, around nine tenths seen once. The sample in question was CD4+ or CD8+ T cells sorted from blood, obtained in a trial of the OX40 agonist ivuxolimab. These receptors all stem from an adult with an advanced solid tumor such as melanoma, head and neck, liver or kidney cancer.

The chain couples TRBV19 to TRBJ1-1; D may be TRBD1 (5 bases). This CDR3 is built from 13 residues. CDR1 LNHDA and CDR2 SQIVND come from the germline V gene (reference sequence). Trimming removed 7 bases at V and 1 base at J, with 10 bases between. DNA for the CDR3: TGTGCCAGTAATCCTACAGGGAACACTGAAGCTTTCTTT. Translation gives CASNPTGNTEAFF.

In nucleotides, the CDR3 is TGTGCCAGCAGTTCCGGACAGGACTATGGCTACACCTTC. Protein sequence: CASSSGQDYGYTF. The genes are TRBV2 and TRBJ1-2, with 7 bases that match TRBD1. Germline V gives CDR1 SNHLY, CDR2 FYNNEI. CDR3 length: 13 residues. Trimming at V came to 5 bases and at J to 3 bases, leaving 3 bases not matched to a gene.